The 2 T cell receptor beta chains listed next were all sequenced from one sample in a study of identical twins. TCRdb used MiXCR to reprocess the 5' RACE reads, holding one entry per CDR3 protein. The data show just under 650,000 distinct CDR3 sequences, roughly 7.1% seen once. The sample was also linked to a second study, of yellow fever vaccine responses in identical twins.

The source material was PBMCs. These receptors were taken from a woman aged 18-29 years in good health.

The table lists this clonotype with many counts. V gene TRBV4-1 combines with J gene TRBJ1-1; TRBD1 agrees at 8 bases. Trimming took 3 bases from V and 5 from J; bases not matched to a gene: 5. Per germline, CDR1 MGHRA and CDR2 YSYEKL. The CDR3 length is 14 residues. CDR3: CASSHGQGGTEAFF. The DNA for the CDR3 is TGCGCCAGCAGCCACGGACAGGGAGGGACTGAAGCTTTCTTT.

Only a few counts were recorded for this clonotype. The chain recombines TRBV20-1 with TRBJ2-2, with D tentatively TRBD2 (6 bases). The CDR3 has 16 residues. Germline V gene sequence: CDR1 DFQATT, CDR2 SNEGSKA (reference sequence). V was pared by 6 bases and J by 3 bases, with 20 bases between. CDR3 sequence: CSATASSAGHTGELFF. The CDR3 DNA sequence: TGCAGTGCCACAGCCTCTAGCGCCGGGCACACCGGGGAGCTGTTTTTT.